This entry describes one TCR beta chain. This clone has a single count. The target of this receptor is not known. There are no base qualities to consult, and no much larger clone falls within one base. The data originate from a study of cytomegalovirus exposure and HLA in healthy donors (dated by TCRdb to about 2017). Regarding the research as a whole: According to a later analysis, the 100 to 150 validation repertoires were produced on the same platform as the roughly 720 repertoires of the first cohort. High-throughput TCR immunosequencing, statistical association of individual TCRs with disease status, and machine learning were combined to predict cytomegalovirus infection status. Besides the first cohort of roughly 660 subjects, a separate validation cohort made up of around 120 different subjects was used. The study aimed to test whether signatures of past pathogen exposure could be identified by cataloging public T cell receptors.

Separate from the roughly 700-subject first cohort, the validation cohort of 120 subjects was the group to which the donors belonged. Findings and caveats that apply to the study as a whole: The authors suggested that the approach could potentially be generalized to other disease states and immunological phenotypes. The study listed around 160 TCR beta chains as associated with cytomegalovirus. The classifier was reported to diagnose cytomegalovirus status with high specificity and sensitivity in both the original cohort and the validation cohort. A later analysis had no HLA typing for the validation cohort, so co-occurrence there was scored across all 130 or so repertoires. In vitro tests confirmed that a few of the cytomegalovirus-associated TCR beta chains recognize cytomegalovirus antigens. Across donors, most TCR sequences were observed very rarely, whereas some public TCRs were present in many individuals. Subsequent analysis determined that TCRs grouped into clusters in the first cohort also showed a tendency toward co-occurrence across the roughly 120 validation repertoires, and 94% of cluster scores exceeded 0.

The CDR3 spans 16 residues, from the cysteine through the phenylalanine. The DNA shown is the 48-base CDR3, in frame from base 1. Trimming at the junction amounts to 6 bases on V and 4 bases on J, and the germline ends lie 16 bases apart. The germline V gene encodes CDR1 LNHDA and CDR2 SQIVND (reference sequence). The library relied on the immunoSEQ multiplex PCR assay. From the authors' description of their analysis: A statistical classification framework was built to diagnose cytomegalovirus status from the catalog of TCR beta chain sequences. TCRdb carries this immuneACCESS record with in-frame sequences only. Its versions omit some clonotypes, under half of them owing to an unresolved V gene in the studies checked, with the rest unexplained. V and J calls and clone size are given by that table; D and trimming were obtained from the DNA. This sample lists some 110,000 clones; approximately 91% were detected once. In total, the top ten clones hold about 4.5% of the sample.

The TCR was taken from a man aged 18 to 30 in good health and CMV-seropositive. The V gene is TRBV19 and the J gene is TRBJ2-6, with a weak D call of TRBD2 (6 bases match). Specimen: PBMCs. The CDR3 protein sequence reads: CASRAGPSKGANVLTF. Here is the DNA: TGTGCCAGTAGGGCGGGACCCTCGAAGGGGGCCAACGTCCTGACTTTC.